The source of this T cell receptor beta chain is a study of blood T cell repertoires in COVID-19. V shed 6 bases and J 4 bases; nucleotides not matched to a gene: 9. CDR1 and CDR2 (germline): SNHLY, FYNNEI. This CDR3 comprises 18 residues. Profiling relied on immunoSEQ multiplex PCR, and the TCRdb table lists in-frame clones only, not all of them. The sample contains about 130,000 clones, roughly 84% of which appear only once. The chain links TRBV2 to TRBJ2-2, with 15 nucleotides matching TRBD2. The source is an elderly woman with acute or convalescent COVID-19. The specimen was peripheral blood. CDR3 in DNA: TGTGCCAGCAGCATGACCGGGACTAGCGGGGGGTTCACCGGGGAGCTGTTTTTT. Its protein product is CASSMTGTSGGFTGELFF.